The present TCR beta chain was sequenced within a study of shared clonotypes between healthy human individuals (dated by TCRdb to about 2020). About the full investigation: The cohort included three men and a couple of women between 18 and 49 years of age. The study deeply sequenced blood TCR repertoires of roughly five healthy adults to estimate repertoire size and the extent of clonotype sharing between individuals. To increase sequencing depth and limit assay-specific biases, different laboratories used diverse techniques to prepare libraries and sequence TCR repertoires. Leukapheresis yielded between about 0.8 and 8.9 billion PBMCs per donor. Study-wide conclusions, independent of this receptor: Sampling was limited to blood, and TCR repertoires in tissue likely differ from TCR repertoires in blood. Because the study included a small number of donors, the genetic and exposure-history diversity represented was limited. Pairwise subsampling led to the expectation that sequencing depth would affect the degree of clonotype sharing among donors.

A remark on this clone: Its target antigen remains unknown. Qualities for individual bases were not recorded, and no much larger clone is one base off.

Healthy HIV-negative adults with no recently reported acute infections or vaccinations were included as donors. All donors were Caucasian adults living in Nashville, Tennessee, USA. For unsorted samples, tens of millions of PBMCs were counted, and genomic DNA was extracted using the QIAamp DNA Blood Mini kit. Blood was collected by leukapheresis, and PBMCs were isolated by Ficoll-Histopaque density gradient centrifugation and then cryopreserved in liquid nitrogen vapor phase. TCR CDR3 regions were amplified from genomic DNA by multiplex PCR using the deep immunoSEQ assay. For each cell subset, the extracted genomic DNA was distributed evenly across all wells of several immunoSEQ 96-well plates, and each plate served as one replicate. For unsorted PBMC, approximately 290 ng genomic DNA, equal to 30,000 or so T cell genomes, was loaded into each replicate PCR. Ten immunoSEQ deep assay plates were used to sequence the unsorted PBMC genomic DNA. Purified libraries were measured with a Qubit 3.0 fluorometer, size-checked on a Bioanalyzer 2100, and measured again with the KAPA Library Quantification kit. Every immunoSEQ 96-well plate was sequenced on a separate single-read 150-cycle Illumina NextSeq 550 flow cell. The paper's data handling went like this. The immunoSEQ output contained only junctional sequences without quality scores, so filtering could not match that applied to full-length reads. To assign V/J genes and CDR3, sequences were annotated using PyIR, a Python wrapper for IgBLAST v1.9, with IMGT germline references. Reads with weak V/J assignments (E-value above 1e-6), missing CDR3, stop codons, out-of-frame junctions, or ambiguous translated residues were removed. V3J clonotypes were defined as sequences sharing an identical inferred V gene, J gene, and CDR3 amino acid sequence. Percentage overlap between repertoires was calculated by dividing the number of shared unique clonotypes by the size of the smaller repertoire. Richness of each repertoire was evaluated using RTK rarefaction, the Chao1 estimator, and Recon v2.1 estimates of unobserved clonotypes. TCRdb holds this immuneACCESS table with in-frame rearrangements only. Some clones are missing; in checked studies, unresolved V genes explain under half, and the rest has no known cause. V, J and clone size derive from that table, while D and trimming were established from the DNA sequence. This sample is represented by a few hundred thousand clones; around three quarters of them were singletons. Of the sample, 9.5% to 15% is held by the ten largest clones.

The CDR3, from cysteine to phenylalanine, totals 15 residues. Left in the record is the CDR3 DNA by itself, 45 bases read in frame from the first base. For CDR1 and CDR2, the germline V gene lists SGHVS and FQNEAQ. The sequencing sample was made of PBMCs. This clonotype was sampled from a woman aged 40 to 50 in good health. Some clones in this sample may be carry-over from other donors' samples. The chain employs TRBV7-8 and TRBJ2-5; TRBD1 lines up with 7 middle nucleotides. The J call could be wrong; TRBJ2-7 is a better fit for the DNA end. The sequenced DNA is TGTGCCAGCAGAATAAATACAGGGGCAGGCTACGAGCAGTACTTC. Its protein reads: CASRINTGAGYEQYF.